These T cell receptor beta chains were read from a single sample in a study of radiotherapy plus CTLA-4 blockade in lung cancer. The repertoire was sequenced with immunoSEQ multiplex PCR; TCRdb's copy has only in-frame clones and lacks some. The sample contains around 130,000 clones, more than 80% of which appear only once. The sequencing used peripheral blood, collected from a patient treated with radiotherapy plus ipilimumab. The source is a human donor with non-small cell lung cancer that progressed on radiotherapy plus ipilimumab. Each CDR3 is given without its conserved first and last residue. Clone size appears in some rows only: once, few, many, or a class for an expanded clone.

v_call: TRBV18; clone_size: once; j_call: TRBJ2-5; cdr3_aa: ASSLQGTSGQETQY
v_call: TRBV29-1; clone_size: NA; j_call: TRBJ2-1; cdr3_aa: SVDWQGSGLSYNEQF
v_call: TRBV5-1; clone_size: NA; j_call: TRBJ2-3; cdr3_aa: ASSLSLVGTGATDTQY
v_call: TRBV7-2; clone_size: NA; j_call: TRBJ1-2; cdr3_aa: ASSLHDPLYGYT
v_call: TRBV7-7; clone_size: NA; j_call: TRBJ2-5; cdr3_aa: ASSIQGAETQY
v_call: TRBV5-1; clone_size: NA; j_call: TRBJ2-3; cdr3_aa: ASSLTISGTSTDTQY
v_call: TRBV2; clone_size: few; j_call: TRBJ1-3; cdr3_aa: ASSAQASGNTIY
v_call: TRBV2; clone_size: NA; j_call: TRBJ2-7; cdr3_aa: ASRSSGSSYEQY
v_call: TRBV19; clone_size: NA; j_call: TRBJ2-1; cdr3_aa: ASSPRGHSTNEQF
v_call: TRBV11-3; clone_size: NA; j_call: TRBJ2-3; cdr3_aa: ASSPGADTQY
v_call: TRBV5-1; clone_size: NA; j_call: TRBJ1-1; cdr3_aa: ASSYGGRDTEAF
v_call: TRBV7-6; clone_size: NA; j_call: TRBJ2-2; cdr3_aa: ASSLAVPSRTGELF
v_call: TRBV6-1; clone_size: NA; j_call: TRBJ2-2; cdr3_aa: ASRGGLAGARELF
v_call: TRBV5-1; clone_size: NA; j_call: TRBJ1-1; cdr3_aa: ASSLGGTPGTEAF
v_call: TRBV11-3; clone_size: NA; j_call: TRBJ2-1; cdr3_aa: ASSLDQTGEVKF
v_call: TRBV5-6; clone_size: NA; j_call: TRBJ1-2; cdr3_aa: ASSLVSGAGGNT
v_call: TRBV15; clone_size: NA; j_call: TRBJ1-5; cdr3_aa: AASRAGQGAFSQPQH
v_call: TRBV5-1; clone_size: once; j_call: TRBJ1-2; cdr3_aa: ASSSEMILGYT
v_call: TRBV2; clone_size: NA; j_call: TRBJ1-2; cdr3_aa: ASRQGGYGYT
v_call: TRBV9; clone_size: NA; j_call: TRBJ2-2; cdr3_aa: ASSPRRGTNTGELF
v_call: TRBV4-1; clone_size: NA; j_call: TRBJ2-3; cdr3_aa: ASSQADTQY
v_call: TRBV10-1; clone_size: NA; j_call: TRBJ1-2; cdr3_aa: ASSPGIDYGYT
v_call: TRBV7-6; clone_size: NA; j_call: TRBJ2-1; cdr3_aa: ASHSGRAEDEQF
v_call: TRBV13; clone_size: NA; j_call: TRBJ1-1; cdr3_aa: ASSPQRGEAF
v_call: TRBV6-5; clone_size: NA; j_call: TRBJ1-5; cdr3_aa: ASSSDRGNQPQH
v_call: TRBV30; clone_size: NA; j_call: TRBJ1-2; cdr3_aa: AFQPQGRWGYGYT
v_call: TRBV2; clone_size: NA; j_call: TRBJ1-5; cdr3_aa: ASSERPSGNQPQH
v_call: TRBV5-1; clone_size: NA; j_call: TRBJ2-6; cdr3_aa: ASSLGGASGANVLT
v_call: TRBV18; clone_size: NA; j_call: TRBJ1-1; cdr3_aa: ASSPPPQGETEAF
v_call: TRBV2; clone_size: NA; j_call: TRBJ2-4; cdr3_aa: ASRSLAGVAMAKNIQY
v_call: TRBV19; clone_size: NA; j_call: TRBJ2-3; cdr3_aa: ASSMRASGISTDTQY
v_call: TRBV15; clone_size: NA; j_call: TRBJ1-1; cdr3_aa: ATSSGWGRDEAF
v_call: TRBV4-2; clone_size: NA; j_call: TRBJ2-6; cdr3_aa: ASSQATLAGGSGANVLT
v_call: TRBV5-1; clone_size: NA; j_call: TRBJ2-5; cdr3_aa: ASSPGGESVETQY
v_call: TRBV11-3; clone_size: once; j_call: TRBJ1-1; cdr3_aa: ASSLEGTGRESF
v_call: TRBV5-4; clone_size: NA; j_call: TRBJ2-3; cdr3_aa: ASSPDSSTDTQY
v_call: TRBV5-4; clone_size: NA; j_call: TRBJ2-5; cdr3_aa: ASSLGTSGQETQY
v_call: TRBV29-1; clone_size: once; j_call: TRBJ1-2; cdr3_aa: SVVKETGNYGYT
v_call: TRBV25-1; clone_size: NA; j_call: TRBJ1-1; cdr3_aa: ATETFAGGVEAF
v_call: TRBV5-1; clone_size: NA; j_call: TRBJ2-7; cdr3_aa: ASSTRGIYEQY
v_call: TRBV30; clone_size: NA; j_call: TRBJ2-7; cdr3_aa: AWSVRPSRTYEQY
v_call: TRBV19; clone_size: NA; j_call: TRBJ1-5; cdr3_aa: ASSMGQVGNQPQH
v_call: TRBV5-1; clone_size: NA; j_call: TRBJ2-3; cdr3_aa: ASSSEGLSTDTQY
v_call: TRBV30; clone_size: NA; j_call: TRBJ2-2; cdr3_aa: AWSWGSNTGELF
v_call: TRBV5-4; clone_size: few; j_call: TRBJ2-1; cdr3_aa: ASSPTSGSSYNEQF
v_call: TRBV9; clone_size: once; j_call: TRBJ2-3; cdr3_aa: ASSPEVAGGNTQY
v_call: TRBV2; clone_size: NA; j_call: TRBJ2-3; cdr3_aa: ASLQRSTDTQY
v_call: TRBV4-1; clone_size: NA; j_call: TRBJ2-7; cdr3_aa: ASQPKAHLSYEQY
v_call: TRBV21-1; clone_size: NA; j_call: TRBJ2-7; cdr3_aa: ASSKFHWGGKTLYEQY
v_call: TRBV27; clone_size: NA; j_call: TRBJ2-2; cdr3_aa: ASSRAGYTGELF
v_call: TRBV4-2; clone_size: NA; j_call: TRBJ2-7; cdr3_aa: ASSQERASGSYEQY
v_call: TRBV19; clone_size: few; j_call: TRBJ2-7; cdr3_aa: ASSTAYEQY
v_call: TRBV6-5; clone_size: NA; j_call: TRBJ2-1; cdr3_aa: ASTAGGGPYEQF
v_call: TRBV11-2; clone_size: NA; j_call: TRBJ1-2; cdr3_aa: ASSLEGEGYT